The 24 T cell receptor beta chains below come from one sample, sequenced in a study of blood T cell repertoires in COVID-19. Sequencing was performed with immunoSEQ multiplex PCR; in TCRdb, only in-frame clones are kept and a portion is missing. The sample lists 100,000 or so clones; over 75% were seen once. The sample taken for sequencing was peripheral blood. The receptors were gathered from an elderly woman with acute or convalescent COVID-19.

This chain connects TRBV11-2 to TRBJ2-7; D might be TRBD2 (5 bases). Germline V CDR1 and CDR2: SGHAT, FQNNGV. The CDR3 has 15 amino acids. Trimming stripped 2 bases from V and 7 bases from J, with 18 bases between. CDR3 residues: CASSLYGPPRGEQYF. The CDR3 nucleotides read TGTGCCAGCAGCTTATACGGACCGCCCCGGGGAGAGCAGTACTTC.

This clone came up once. The chain joins TRBV2 to TRBJ1-1, with unresolved D. Per germline, CDR1 SNHLY and CDR2 FYNNEI. V was trimmed by 5 bases and J by 1 base, leaving 2 bases between them. The CDR3 is 11 residues long. CDR3: CASSQNTEAFF. CDR3 DNA: TGTGCCAGCAGTCAGAACACTGAAGCTTTCTTT.

The chain couples TRBV3-1 (or the pseudogene TRBV3-2) to TRBJ1-6; 8 nucleotides line up with TRBD1. This CDR3 contains 16 residues. The germline V gene has CDR1 LGHDT and CDR2 YNNKEL (reference sequence). V trimming: 1 base; J trimming: 9 bases; junction bases outside the gene matches: 8. The CDR3, as DNA: TGTGCCAGCAGCCAAGGTCCGCCAGGGGGCGCTTCACCCCTCCACTTT. It specifies CASSQGPPGGASPLHF.

This clone has a single count. This sequence joins TRBV12-5 and TRBJ2-7; 7 bases map to TRBD1. The CDR3 extends over 14 amino acids. CDR1 and CDR2 (germline): LGHNT, FRNRAP. Germline trimming cut 1 base from V and 6 bases from J; bases unmatched to any gene: 6. The CDR3 loop reads CASGLEQGPFEQYF. The CDR3 DNA reads as TGTGCTAGTGGTTTGGAACAGGGGCCCTTCGAGCAGTACTTC. Full variable domain (missing parts from reference TRBV12-5 and TRBJ2-7): DARVTQTPRHKVTEMGQEVTMRCQPILGHNTVFWYRQTMMQGLELLAYFRNRAPLDDSGMPKDRFSAEMPDATLATLKIQPSEPRDSAVYFCASGLEQGPFEQYFGPGTRLTVT.

The rearrangement links TRBV23-1 to TRBJ2-1; 8 bases agree with TRBD2. TRBV23-1 is annotated as an ORF whose role is uncertain. This CDR3 is built from 17 residues. The V segment lost 7 bases and the J segment 6 bases; nucleotides outside the gene matches: 17. CDR3 sequence: CASKRKKTGLELNEQFF. The CDR3 coding sequence is TGCGCCAGCAAGCGAAAAAAGACGGGACTAGAGCTCAATGAGCAGTTCTTC.

The J gene is TRBJ1-2, the V gene TRBV7-9, with 11 bases aligning to TRBD1. The CDR3 loop spans 15 amino acids. Germline values: CDR1 SEHNR, CDR2 FQNEAQ (reference sequence). V lost 0 bases, J lost 6 bases, and 3 bases stayed unmatched. The CDR3 nucleotides are TGTGCCAGCAGCTTAGCGCGGGACAGGGGGAATGGCTACACCTTC. Amino acids: CASSLARDRGNGYTF.

This clone was counted a single time. V is TRBV28 and J is TRBJ2-2, with D tentatively TRBD2 (5 bases). V was pared by 1 base and J by 0 bases, with 12 bases between. The CDR3 loop spans 17 amino acids. CDR1 is MDHEN and CDR2 is SYDVKM in the germline V gene. The DNA for the CDR3 is TGTGCCAGCAGTTTATTTGGCAGGAGGACGAACACCGGGGAGCTGTTTTTT. It translates to CASSLFGRRTNTGELFF.

The rearrangement uses TRBV6-6 and TRBJ2-7; 11 bases line up with TRBD1. The length of the CDR3 is 11 residues. Trimming at V came to 5 bases and at J to 13 bases, leaving 4 bases not matched to a gene. Germline-derived CDR1 and CDR2 are MNHNY and SVGAGI (reference sequence). CDR3 sequence: CASSQGQGAYF. The CDR3 DNA follows: TGTGCCAGCAGTCAAGGACAGGGGGCCTACTTC.

This clone has more than one count but fewer than ten. The chain links TRBV28 to TRBJ2-7; D gene ambiguous. Deletions cut 4 bases from V and 3 bases from J, with 13 bases between. The CDR3 runs to 14 residues. The germline gives CDR1 MDHEN, CDR2 SYDVKM. In DNA form, the CDR3 reads TGTGCCAGCAGTTCAGGTCAGGCACTCTACGAGCAGTACTTC. Translated, it gives CASSSGQALYEQYF.

The chain links TRBV3-1 (or the pseudogene TRBV3-2) to TRBJ2-7; perhaps TRBD1 as D (6 bases). This CDR3 has 14 residues. Germline V gene sequence: CDR1 LGHDT, CDR2 YNNKEL (reference sequence). Trimming pared 4 bases from V and 5 bases from J, leaving 15 bases between. The chain's CDR3 is CASSLYQQGHEQYF. The CDR3 region has the DNA TGTGCCAGCAGCCTATACCAACAGGGTCACGAGCAGTACTTC.

The chain employs TRBV30 and TRBJ1-2; D is perhaps TRBD1 (6 bases). CDR1 is GTSNPN, CDR2 SVGIG, per germline (reference sequence). Deletions cut 3 bases from V and 7 bases from J, with 15 bases between. The length of the CDR3 is 13 residues. CDR3 sequence reads: CAWRRTATGGYTF. CDR3 nucleotides: TGTGCCTGGAGGCGGACCGCGACAGGTGGCTACACCTTC.

The CDR3 loop is CASRRGWDIYNEQFF. Written as DNA, the CDR3 is TGTGCCAGCCGTCGTGGATGGGACATTTACAATGAGCAGTTCTTC. The chain carries TRBV27 and TRBJ2-1, with D perhaps matching TRBD1 (6 bases). The CDR3 has 15 residues. Germline assignment: CDR1 MNHEY and CDR2 SMNVEV (reference sequence). V was clipped by 8 bases and J by 4 bases, with 18 bases between them.

The J gene is TRBJ1-5, the V gene TRBV4-1, with D possibly matching TRBD1 (5 bases). The CDR3 is made up of 15 amino acids. V lost 0 bases, J lost 1 base, and 7 bases lay in between. The germline V gene encodes CDR1 MGHRA and CDR2 YSYEKL. CDR3 residues: CASSQEGASNQPQHF. CDR3 DNA: TGCGCCAGCAGCCAAGAAGGGGCCAGCAATCAGCCCCAGCATTTT.

The V call is TRBV29-1, the J call TRBJ2-2; tentatively, D is TRBD1 (5 bases). The V end lost 5 bases, the J end lost 7 bases, and 8 bases lay between the germline ends. This CDR3 has 11 amino acids. In germline, CDR1 is SQVTM, CDR2 ANQGSEA. The CDR3 protein is CSVQGGGELFF. As DNA, the CDR3 is TGCAGCGTTCAGGGTGGCGGGGAGCTGTTTTTT.

This clone was seen only once. The rearrangement links TRBV6-5 to TRBJ2-5; D possibly corresponds to TRBD2 (6 bases). The CDR3 is 13 residues long. The germline CDR1 and CDR2 sequences are MNHEY and SVGAGI. V was trimmed by 6 bases and J by 5 bases, leaving 13 bases between them. CDR3 coding DNA: TGTGCCAGCAGGGAGGAGGGGAGGGAGACCCAGTACTTC. Its protein is CASREEGRETQYF.

The V call is TRBV19, the J call TRBJ2-5; a possible D gene is TRBD2 (5 bases). Germline V lookup: CDR1 LNHDA, CDR2 SQIVND (reference sequence). Trimming took off 3 bases at V and 9 bases at J, with 11 bases between the two ends. This CDR3 has 12 residues. CDR3 in DNA: TGTGCCAGTAGTATGGCCCCCGGGGCCCAGTACTTC. Translation: CASSMAPGAQYF.

The rearrangement uses TRBV28 and TRBJ2-4; TRBD1 matches 9 bases. CDR1 and CDR2 from the germline V gene are MDHEN and SYDVKM. J was trimmed by 9 bases and V by 6 bases; bases with no gene match: 6. The CDR3 loop spans 13 amino acids. CDR3 protein: CASSPQGAVIQYF. DNA of the CDR3: TGTGCCAGCAGCCCACAGGGGGCGGTCATTCAGTACTTC.

The chain uses TRBV5-8 and TRBJ2-3, with 10 bases fitting TRBD1. The V segment lost 2 bases and the J segment 3 bases; nucleotides outside the gene matches: 3. The CDR3 length is 15 residues. CDR1 is SGHTS and CDR2 is YDEGEE in the germline V gene. CDR3 in DNA: TGTGCCAGCAGCTTAGGACAGGGGGTAACAGATACGCAGTATTTT. Protein sequence: CASSLGQGVTDTQYF.

The chain recombines TRBV5-1 with TRBJ1-4; D might be TRBD1 (5 bases). CDR3 length: 14 amino acids. Trimming removed 4 bases from V and 3 bases from J, with 10 bases in between. CDR1 and CDR2 from the germline V gene are SGHRS and YFSETQ. The chain's CDR3 is CASSLDNPNEKLFF. The CDR3 DNA reads as TGCGCCAGCAGCCTGGACAACCCTAATGAAAAACTGTTTTTT.

There are a few counts of this clone. V usage is TRBV12-3 or TRBV12-4 and J usage is TRBJ2-7; D is undetermined. The CDR3 extends over 11 amino acids. Trimming pared 5 bases from V and 3 bases from J, leaving 5 bases between. CDR3 bases: TGTGCCAGCAGTGCAGACTACGAGCAGTACTTC. Translated: CASSADYEQYF.

The rearrangement links TRBV6-5 to TRBJ2-7; D is ambiguous. V was pared by 7 bases and J by 4 bases, with 5 bases between. The CDR3 runs 10 residues. Looked up from germline, CDR1 is MNHEY and CDR2 is SVGAGI. As DNA, the CDR3 is TGTGCCAGCAAACAATACGAGCAGTACTTC. This translates into CASKQYEQYF.

V is TRBV28 and J is TRBJ1-5; TRBD1 might be the D (5 bases). Deletions cut 3 bases from V and 2 bases from J, with 14 bases between. The CDR3 is made up of 16 amino acids. From germline, CDR1 is MDHEN and CDR2 SYDVKM. Here the CDR3 reads CASSFDRTQGNQPQHF. CDR3 bases: TGTGCCAGCAGTTTTGACAGAACACAGGGCAATCAGCCCCAGCATTTT.

The V and J genes are TRBV19 and TRBJ2-3, with TRBD2 as a possible D gene (5 bases). V was clipped by 3 bases and J by 2 bases, with 6 bases between them. The CDR3 length is 13 residues. Germline V gives CDR1 LNHDA, CDR2 SQIVND (reference sequence). The CDR3 sequence is CASSMLATDTQYF. DNA of the CDR3: TGTGCCAGTAGTATGCTAGCCACAGATACGCAGTATTTT.

V gene TRBV4-1 combines with J gene TRBJ1-5, with 7 bases aligning to TRBD1. V lost 1 base to trimming and J lost 0 bases; unmatched junction nucleotides: 3. Germline CDR1 is MGHRA and CDR2 is YSYEKL. The CDR3 spans 16 residues. CDR3 nucleotide sequence: TGCGCCAGCAGCCAAGCCGGGACAGTTAGCAATCAGCCCCAGCATTTT. This translates into CASSQAGTVSNQPQHF.